This TCR beta chain is from a study of T cell changes during pregnancy in multiple sclerosis. The sample holds one count of this clone. Some clones are missing from TCRdb's copy, which holds only in-frame ones; the method was immunoSEQ multiplex PCR. The table has about 63,000 clones, about 93% seen once. The source of this sequence is a female donor with multiple sclerosis, enrolled in a pregnancy study. The sequenced sample was CD8+ T cells from peripheral blood mononuclear cells, obtained in the second trimester of pregnancy.

CDR3 in DNA: TGTGCCAGCAGCCTTACAGTGAACACTGAAGCTTTCTTT. Its translation: CASSLTVNTEAFF. J is TRBJ1-1 and V is TRBV27; D is unresolved. V was pared by 6 bases and J by 0 bases, with 8 bases between. The CDR3 totals 13 residues. Germline V gene lookup returns CDR1 MNHEY and CDR2 SMNVEV (reference sequence).